The 23 T cell receptor beta chains below were found in one sample sequenced in a study of blood T cell repertoires in COVID-19. Sequenced by immunoSEQ multiplex PCR; TCRdb stores in-frame clones only, minus some. The sample lists about 150,000 clones, approximately 78% seen once, with roughly 15% in the top ten. Sequenced: peripheral blood. The receptors shown here come from a human donor with acute or convalescent COVID-19. The donor label of this sample is uncertain.

The chain has TRBV6-4 and TRBJ2-1, with 9 bases fitting TRBD1. V trimming: 6 bases; J trimming: 9 bases; junction bases outside the gene matches: 6. Germline assignment: CDR1 MRHNA and CDR2 SNTAGT. CDR3 length: 13 residues. CDR3 in amino acids: CASRRDRAGEQFF. The DNA of the CDR3 is TGTGCCAGCAGAAGGGACAGGGCGGGTGAGCAGTTCTTC.

The chain combines TRBV18 with TRBJ1-1, with D perhaps TRBD1 (5 bases). The CDR3 has 14 residues. Germline loops: CDR1 KGHSH, CDR2 LQKENI. Trimming took off 1 base at V and 3 bases at J, with 9 bases between the two ends. In DNA form, the CDR3 reads TGTGCCAGCTCACCACTTAAAGGGGACACTGAAGCTTTCTTT. Amino acids: CASSPLKGDTEAFF. The full variable domain, rest sourced from reference TRBV18 and TRBJ1-1, is NAGVMQNPRHLVRRRGQEARLRCSPMKGHSHVYWYRQLPEEGLKFMVYLQKENIIDESGMPKERFSAEFPKEGPSILRIQQVVRGDSAAYFCASSPLKGDTEAFFGQGTRLTVV.

The chain recombines TRBV6-6 with TRBJ2-7; 7 nucleotides agree with TRBD1. This CDR3 region has 13 residues. Looked up from germline, CDR1 is MNHNY and CDR2 is SVGAGI (reference sequence). V lost 2 bases and J lost 5; bases outside the gene matches: 3. The CDR3 DNA is TGTGCCAGCAGTTACGACAGGGCCCACGAGCAGTACTTC. Protein: CASSYDRAHEQYF.

The genes are TRBV15 and TRBJ2-7; 8 bases agree with TRBD2. Looked up from germline, CDR1 is LNHNV and CDR2 is YYDKDF (reference sequence). Trimming removed 2 bases from V and 3 bases from J; junction bases left unmatched: 6. The length of the CDR3 is 15 residues. CDR3 sequence (DNA): TGTGCCACCAGCAGAACCCCCAGCGGGGGCTACGAGCAGTACTTC. This gives the protein CATSRTPSGGYEQYF.

The V and J genes are TRBV5-1 and TRBJ2-7; 10 bases are a match to TRBD1. With 3 bases clipped from V and 2 bases from J, the junction kept 2 bases outside the gene matches. In germline, CDR1 is SGHRS, CDR2 YFSETQ. The CDR3 runs 14 residues. The CDR3 DNA follows: TGCGCCAGCAGCTGGGGACAGGGGCCCTACGAGCAGTACTTC. Its translation is CASSWGQGPYEQYF.

The V gene is TRBV9, the J gene TRBJ1-1; no reliable D call. Germline assignment: CDR1 SGDLS and CDR2 YYNGEE. The CDR3 is 13 amino acids. Trimming cost V 4 bases and J 0 bases, with 7 bases left between them. CDR3 amino acids: CASSLLLNTEAFF. The DNA for the CDR3 is TGTGCCAGCAGCCTCCTATTGAACACTGAAGCTTTCTTT.

The chain carries TRBV24-1 and TRBJ1-5; D gene uncertain. Germline V CDR1 and CDR2: KGHDR, SFDVKD. V shed 4 bases and J shed 3 bases, with 9 bases lying between them. This CDR3 has 14 residues. The CDR3 DNA follows: TGTGCCACCAGTGACCGCGGCTACAATCAGCCCCAGCATTTT. Amino acids: CATSDRGYNQPQHF.

This clone was seen repeatedly, ten times or more. Its ends do not fully match the called genes, so a read error is possible. The V gene is TRBV7-2, the J gene TRBJ1-3, with D possibly matching TRBD1 (6 bases). The germline V gene has CDR1 SGHTA and CDR2 FQGNSA. This CDR3 region has 15 residues. The CDR3 DNA follows: TGTGCCAGCACCTTAACAGGGTTCTCTGGAAACACCATATATTTT. This codes for CASTLTGFSGNTIYF.

V usage is TRBV5-5 and J usage is TRBJ1-2; no reliable D call. Trimming left V 4 bases short and J 0 bases short, with 13 bases between. The CDR3 is 15 residues long. Looked up from germline, CDR1 is SGHKS and CDR2 is YYEKEE (reference sequence). DNA for the CDR3: TGTGCCAGCAGCCGCGGGGTGCCCTCTAACTATGGCTACACCTTC. Protein: CASSRGVPSNYGYTF. Looking up the rest from reference TRBV5-5 and TRBJ1-2 gives the full variable domain: DAGVTQSPTHLIKTRGQQVTLRCSPISGHKSVSWYQQVLGQGPQFIFQYYEKEERGRGNFPDRFSARQFPNYSSELNVNALLLGDSALYLCASSRGVPSNYGYTFGSGTRLTVV.

As concerns this clone: Relative to the germline gene, one junction end is altered; a read error may explain this. This chain uses TRBV7-7 with TRBJ2-3; 8 nucleotides align to TRBD2. The CDR3 totals 14 residues. Looked up from germline, CDR1 is SSHAT and CDR2 is FNYEAQ (reference sequence). CDR3: CASSPGTSSDTQYF. CDR3 nucleotide sequence: TGTGCTAGCAGCCCCGGGACTAGTTCAGATACGCAGTATTTT.

This chain uses TRBV6-2 or TRBV6-3 with TRBJ2-5, with a tentative D call TRBD1 (5 bases). Between the trimmed V and J ends, which lost 6 bases and 5 bases, there was a span of 19 bases. Germline V CDR1 and CDR2: MNHEY, SVGEGT. The CDR3 covers 15 residues. CDR3 region: CASSGRDIGAETQYF. The DNA of the CDR3 is TGTGCCAGCAGCGGGCGAGATATAGGGGCGGAGACCCAGTACTTC.

This rearrangement joins TRBV18 to TRBJ1-2, with 8 nucleotides matching TRBD1. The germline V gene has CDR1 KGHSH and CDR2 LQKENI. The CDR3 is made up of 15 amino acids. With V trimmed by 3 bases and J by 7 bases, 10 bases remained unmatched. CDR3 DNA sequence: TGTGCCAGCTCACCCAGTGCTCAGGACAGGGCTGGCTACACCTTC. This encodes CASSPSAQDRAGYTF.

This chain joins TRBV12-3 or TRBV12-4 and TRBJ1-1; D is undetermined. With 5 bases removed from V and 1 base from J, the gap between germline ends came to 5 bases. The CDR3 is 12 residues long. CDR3 sequence (DNA): TGTGCCAGCAGTGCGGGGAACACTGAAGCTTTCTTT. Amino acid sequence: CASSAGNTEAFF.

This clone was counted a few times. The chain joins TRBV4-2 to TRBJ1-4; 10 bases map to TRBD1. Germline V gene lookup returns CDR1 LGHNA and CDR2 YNFKEQ. The ends lost 1 base at V and 7 bases at J; junction bases unmatched: 9. This CDR3 is built from 17 residues. The CDR3 DNA reads as TGTGCCAGCAGCCAAGGGGGAGAGACAGGGGGCCTTGAAAAACTGTTTTTT. Protein product: CASSQGGETGGLEKLFF.

The J gene is TRBJ2-1, the V gene TRBV5-1; 8 bases fit TRBD2. Losses at the gene ends were 5 bases for V and 2 bases for J; bases not matched to a gene: 6. The CDR3 has 15 amino acids. Germline V lookup: CDR1 SGHRS, CDR2 YFSETQ. The CDR3 sequence: CASREAGATYNEQFF. DNA of the CDR3: TGCGCCAGCAGGGAAGCGGGGGCCACCTACAATGAGCAGTTCTTC.

The chain couples TRBV27 to TRBJ2-2, with D possibly being TRBD2 (5 bases). The V gene's germline CDR1 is MNHEY and CDR2 SMNVEV (reference sequence). Trimming removed 3 bases at V and 6 bases at J, with 14 bases between. The CDR3 totals 15 residues. CDR3 DNA: TGTGCCAGCAGTTTCCTTGCGGGTCCCCCCGGGGAGCTGTTTTTT. Protein product: CASSFLAGPPGELFF.

The J gene is TRBJ2-3, the V gene TRBV6-2 or TRBV6-3, with 9 bases that match TRBD1. CDR3 length: 15 amino acids. J gave up 6 bases and V 4 bases, and 8 bases lay outside the gene matches. Germline V CDR1 and CDR2: MNHEY, SVGEGT. CDR3 loop: CASSSSSGTGDTQYF. DNA of the CDR3: TGTGCCAGCAGTTCCTCCTCCGGGACAGGGGATACGCAGTATTTT.

This rearrangement joins TRBV7-6 to TRBJ2-4; 11 bases are a match to TRBD2. This CDR3 region has 20 residues. Germline V gives CDR1 SGHVS, CDR2 FNYEAQ. Trimming at V came to 2 bases and at J to 3 bases, leaving 15 bases not matched to a gene. The CDR3, as DNA: TGTGCCAGCAGCTTAACCCCGAGTAGCGGGGGGGCCGGGGGCAAAAACATTCAGTACTTC. Its protein is CASSLTPSSGGAGGKNIQYF.

This chain connects TRBV19 to TRBJ1-1; D gene ambiguous. This CDR3 has 14 amino acids. Germline V gene data show CDR1 as LNHDA and CDR2 as SQIVND (reference sequence). Trimming removed 1 base from V and 1 base from J, with 7 bases in between. The CDR3, as DNA: TGTGCCAGTAGTATAGGCGTATCGAACACTGAAGCTTTCTTT. Residues: CASSIGVSNTEAFF.

This clone was observed once. The chain combines TRBV7-8 with TRBJ1-5; D is possibly TRBD1 (5 bases). The V gene's germline CDR1 is SGHVS and CDR2 FQNEAQ. Trimming took 0 bases from V and 6 from J, leaving 12 bases between them. The CDR3 sequence is 15 residues long. The CDR3 reads CASSLATAGPQPQHF. The CDR3 nucleotides are TGTGCCAGCAGCTTAGCGACGGCAGGGCCTCAGCCCCAGCATTTT. Filled out from reference TRBV7-8 and TRBJ1-5, the complete variable domain reads GAGVSQSPRYKVAKRGQDVALRCDPISGHVSLFWYQQALGQGPEFLTYFQNEAQLDKSGLPSDRFFAERPEGSVSTLKIQRTQQEDSAVYLCASSLATAGPQPQHFGDGTRLSIL.

The gene calls are TRBV19 and TRBJ2-2, with D perhaps TRBD1 (5 bases). Looked up from germline, CDR1 is LNHDA and CDR2 is SQIVND (reference sequence). The CDR3 length is 14 residues. V lost 7 bases and J lost 6, with 15 bases in between. The CDR3 region has the DNA TGTGCCAGTATCATGGCAGGGTTATCCGGGGAGCTGTTTTTT. Amino acids: CASIMAGLSGELFF. Full variable domain (remainder filled in from reference TRBV19 and TRBJ2-2): DGGITQSPKYLFRKEGQNVTLSCEQNLNHDAMYWYRQDPGQGLRLIYYSQIVNDFQKGDIAEGYSVSREKKESFPLTVTSAQKNPTAFYLCASIMAGLSGELFFGEGSRLTVL.

This clone was detected a few times. The chain joins TRBV6-6 to TRBJ1-5; no firm D call. This CDR3 has 15 residues. The V gene's germline CDR1 is MNHNY and CDR2 SVGAGI (reference sequence). Trimming left V 2 bases short and J 1 base short, with 9 bases between. The CDR3 bases are TGTGCCAGCAGTTACCCAGCAGGAAGCAATCAGCCCCAGCATTTT. It yields the protein CASSYPAGSNQPQHF.

This clone was seen a handful of times. The V and J genes are TRBV5-5 and TRBJ1-1; D is ambiguous. The CDR3 runs 15 residues. Trimming shortened V by 2 bases and J by 0 bases, and 11 bases separated the two germline ends. CDR1 is SGHKS and CDR2 is YYEKEE in the germline V gene (reference sequence). CDR3 bases: TGTGCCAGCAGCTTACCTCGGGGAATGAACACTGAAGCTTTCTTT. Encoded protein: CASSLPRGMNTEAFF.